These 9 T cell receptor beta chains were sequenced from one sample in a study of PD-L1 blockade in urothelial cancer. Here immunoSEQ multiplex PCR was the method, and the copy in TCRdb shows in-frame clones only, minus some. In the table there are tens of thousands of clones, roughly nine tenths of which are singletons. This specimen was PBMCs, taken around atezolizumab (anti-PD-L1) treatment. Receptors were obtained from a man in his 60s with urothelial cancer.

The chain combines TRBV28 with TRBJ1-2, with 7 bases lining up with TRBD1. Germline V gene data show CDR1 as MDHEN and CDR2 as SYDVKM. Germline trimming cut 7 bases from V and 4 bases from J; bases unmatched to any gene: 9. The CDR3 has 14 residues. CDR3 coding DNA: TGTGCCAGCACCGAACAGGGGCCGAGCTATGGCTACACCTTC. Residues: CASTEQGPSYGYTF.

This chain uses TRBV5-4 with TRBJ1-2; 11 nucleotides match TRBD1. The CDR3 has 16 amino acids. Germline V gene data show CDR1 as SGHNT and CDR2 as YYREEE (reference sequence). The trim removed 4 bases at V and 2 bases at J, leaving 7 bases unmatched. The CDR3 sequence: CASSPSGQGGNYGYTF. The CDR3 DNA reads as TGTGCCAGCAGCCCGTCGGGACAGGGGGGAAACTATGGCTACACCTTC.

About this clone itself: At one of its ends the junction is not consistent with the germline gene, which may arise from a read error. The V gene is TRBV6-1, the J gene TRBJ1-1; tentative D call: TRBD1 (5 bases). CDR1 and CDR2 from the germline V gene are MNHNS and SASEGT. The CDR3 totals 14 residues. The DNA for the CDR3 is TGTGCCAGCAGGGGTCTTGCAGGGAACCCTGAAGCTTTCTTT. Translating it yields CASRGLAGNPEAFF.

The genes are TRBV9 and TRBJ2-5, with 7 bases aligning to TRBD1. The V gene end was trimmed by 4 bases and the J gene end by 1 base; junction bases not matched to a gene: 4. There are 14 residues in the CDR3. Germline CDR1 and CDR2: SGDLS and YYNGEE. CDR3: CASSPGQAQETQYF. The DNA of the CDR3 is TGTGCCAGCAGCCCTGGACAGGCCCAAGAGACCCAGTACTTC.

The J gene is TRBJ2-1, the V gene TRBV2, with TRBD1 matching 7 bases. The CDR3 is made up of 19 amino acids. Germline CDR1 reads SNHLY; CDR2 reads FYNNEI. The junction had 15 bases not matched to a gene; V was cut back by 3 bases and J by 1 base. CDR3 nucleotide sequence: TGTGCCAGCAGTGACTTGAGAGGGACAGATCTTTTTTCCTACAATGAGCAGTTCTTC. This encodes CASSDLRGTDLFSYNEQFF.

The V call is TRBV6-5, the J call TRBJ2-7; TRBD1 might be the D (7 bases). Between the trimmed V and J ends, which lost 6 bases and 0 bases, there was a span of 15 bases. CDR3 length equals 15 residues. Germline V lookup: CDR1 MNHEY, CDR2 SVGAGI. CDR3 sequence (DNA): TGTGCCAGCAGGCGGGACAGCCTGAGCTCCTACGAGCAGTACTTC. Translated, it gives CASRRDSLSSYEQYF.

The table lists this clone with a count of one. The rearrangement uses TRBV28 and TRBJ2-6; the D gene is possibly TRBD2 (5 bases). Trimming took 4 bases from V and 0 from J, leaving 13 bases between them. This CDR3 has 17 amino acids. Per the germline V gene, CDR1 is MDHEN and CDR2 is SYDVKM. The CDR3 DNA is TGTGCCAGCAGTTCGTCTCGGGGTTTCTCTGGGGCCAACGTCCTGACTTTC. Residues: CASSSSRGFSGANVLTF.

V and J are TRBV27 and TRBJ1-6, with no clear D. The CDR3 totals 17 residues. Trimming removed 6 bases from V and 6 bases from J, with 21 bases in between. Germline CDR1 MNHEY, CDR2 SMNVEV (reference sequence). The CDR3 coding sequence is TGTGCCAGCAGCTTGGGCGGGGTGAGGGTGGGTAATTCACCCCTCCACTTT. It codes for CASSLGGVRVGNSPLHF.

The V and J genes are TRBV5-1 and TRBJ1-3; the D gene is possibly TRBD1 (6 bases). CDR1 and CDR2 (germline): SGHRS, YFSETQ. CDR3 length: 16 amino acids. V lost 0 bases, J lost 4 bases, and 14 bases lay in between. The DNA of the CDR3 is TGCGCCAGCAGCTTGGAAGGGGGACAATTCGGAAACACCATATATTTT. This gives the protein CASSLEGGQFGNTIYF.